Detailed here is one T cell receptor beta chain. Germline V CDR1 and CDR2: MDHEN, SYDVKM. The J segment lost 14 bases and the V segment lost 4 bases, leaving 7 bases of the junction unmatched. The CDR3 has 13 amino acids. This sample is part of a study of blood T cell repertoires in COVID-19. Using immunoSEQ multiplex PCR, the repertoire was profiled, and TCRdb retains in-frame clones only, with some absent. Among 200,000 to 250,000 clones listed, 80% to 90% were seen once. This sequence joins TRBV28 and TRBJ1-6; 8 bases match TRBD1. Sequencing was performed on PBMCs or T cells enriched from blood (not recorded which). The receptor's source is a man aged 50 or older who had been exposed to COVID-19. The CDR3 DNA sequence: TGTGCCAGCAGTTCGGGCGACAGGGGATCCCTCCACTTT. This translates into CASSSGDRGSLHF.